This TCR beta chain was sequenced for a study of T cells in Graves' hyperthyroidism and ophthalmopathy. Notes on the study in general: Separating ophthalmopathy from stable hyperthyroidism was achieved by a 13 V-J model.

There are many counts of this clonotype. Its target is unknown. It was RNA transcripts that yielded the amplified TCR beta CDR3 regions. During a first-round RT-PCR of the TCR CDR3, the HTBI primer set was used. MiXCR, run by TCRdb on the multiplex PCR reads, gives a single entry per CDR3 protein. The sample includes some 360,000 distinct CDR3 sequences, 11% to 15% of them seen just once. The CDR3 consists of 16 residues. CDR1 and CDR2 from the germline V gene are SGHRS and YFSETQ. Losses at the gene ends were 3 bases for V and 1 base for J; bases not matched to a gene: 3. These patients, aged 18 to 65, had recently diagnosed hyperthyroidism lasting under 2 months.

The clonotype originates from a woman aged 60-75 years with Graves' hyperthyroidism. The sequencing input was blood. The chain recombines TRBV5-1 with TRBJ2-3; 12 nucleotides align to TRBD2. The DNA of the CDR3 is TGCGCCAGCAGCTCGACTAGCGGGAGTGGCACAGATACGCAGTATTTT. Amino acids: CASSSTSGSGTDTQYF.